These 17 T cell receptor beta chains originate from one sample sequenced in a study of blood T cell repertoires in COVID-19. Method: immunoSEQ multiplex PCR; TCRdb's copy keeps in-frame clones and lacks some. Of about 220,000 clones listed, roughly 83% are singletons. Sequences were obtained from PBMCs or T cells enriched from blood (not recorded which). Every receptor here comes from a woman in her thirties or forties with acute COVID-19.

DNA for the CDR3: TGTGCCAGCAGCTTTGCCGGGACAGGGAGGGAAAAACTGTTTTTT. This encodes CASSFAGTGREKLFF. This chain links TRBV5-6 with TRBJ1-4, with 9 bases aligning to TRBD1. The CDR3 length is 15 residues. The V gene's germline CDR1 is SGHDT and CDR2 YYEEEE. V lost 2 bases, J lost 8 bases, and 7 bases stayed unmatched. Full variable domain (remainder filled in from reference TRBV5-6 and TRBJ1-4): DAGVTQSPTHLIKTRGQQVTLRCSPKSGHDTVSWYQQALGQGPQFIFQYYEEEERQRGNFPDRFSGHQFPNYSSELNVNALLLGDSALYLCASSFAGTGREKLFFGSGTQLSVL.

The rearrangement joins TRBV7-7 to TRBJ2-7, with a possible D match to TRBD1 (6 bases). Looked up from germline, CDR1 is SSHAT and CDR2 is FNYEAQ (reference sequence). CDR3 size: 16 residues. Trimming cost V 2 bases and J 2 bases, with 16 bases left between them. The chain's CDR3 is CASSLKRTENAYEQYF. The CDR3 DNA reads TGTGCCAGCAGCTTAAAGAGGACAGAGAATGCCTACGAGCAGTACTTC.

The chain combines TRBV5-4 with TRBJ1-1, with no clear D. Per the germline V gene, CDR1 is SGHNT and CDR2 is YYREEE (reference sequence). The length of the CDR3 is 14 residues. V gave up 4 bases and J gave up 1 base, with 11 bases separating them. In nucleotides, the CDR3 is TGTGCCAGCAGCGCCCTAACAGCGAACACTGAAGCTTTCTTT. This encodes CASSALTANTEAFF.

J is TRBJ1-2 and V is TRBV4-2; 9 bases map to TRBD1. The germline CDR1 and CDR2 sequences are LGHNA and YNFKEQ. The length of the CDR3 is 14 residues. V lost 0 bases and J lost 5; bases outside the gene matches: 1. The CDR3 reads CASSQDGTGYGYTF. Written as DNA, the CDR3 is TGTGCCAGCAGCCAAGACGGGACAGGGTATGGCTACACCTTC.

V usage is TRBV15 and J usage is TRBJ2-7, with 8 bases that match TRBD1. V gave up 4 bases and J gave up 6 bases; unmatched junction bases: 5. Per the germline V gene, CDR1 is LNHNV and CDR2 is YYDKDF (reference sequence). The CDR3 runs to 13 residues. CDR3 sequence (DNA): TGTGCCACCAGCAAAGACAGGGGTGGCGAGCAGTACTTC. Its translation: CATSKDRGGEQYF.

Only a few counts were recorded for this clone. The chain carries TRBV5-5 and TRBJ1-1, with TRBD1 identical over 7 bases. Germline CDR1 and CDR2: SGHKS and YYEKEE (reference sequence). CDR3 length: 15 residues. Trimming removed 1 base from V and 4 bases from J; junction bases left unmatched: 7. DNA for the CDR3: TGTGCCAGCAGCTTGACAGGGGCCGGGAGCACTGAAGCTTTCTTT. Amino acids: CASSLTGAGSTEAFF.

This clone was observed at least ten times. The rearrangement uses TRBV3-1 (or the pseudogene TRBV3-2) and TRBJ1-6; a weak D match, TRBD1 (6 bases). The CDR3 has 15 residues. The V end lost 3 bases, the J end lost 13 bases, and 19 bases lay between the germline ends. Germline assignment: CDR1 LGHDT and CDR2 YNNKEL (reference sequence). The CDR3 is CASSQAPQGETPLHF. In DNA form, the CDR3 reads TGTGCCAGCAGCCAGGCCCCACAGGGAGAAACTCCCCTCCACTTT.

The rearrangement joins TRBV7-9 to TRBJ1-2; weak D call: TRBD1 (5 bases). The V end lost 6 bases, the J end lost 0 bases, and 14 bases lay between the germline ends. This CDR3 region has 15 residues. Germline V gene lookup returns CDR1 SEHNR and CDR2 FQNEAQ (reference sequence). The CDR3, as DNA: TGTGCCAGCAGGCCGGCGGGGCAAGCTAACTATGGCTACACCTTC. It translates to CASRPAGQANYGYTF.

This rearrangement joins TRBV5-1 to TRBJ2-5, with TRBD2 matching 8 bases. Trimming took 4 bases from V and 6 from J; bases not matched to a gene: 11. CDR1 SGHRS and CDR2 YFSETQ come from the germline V gene. The CDR3 spans 15 residues. CDR3 region: CASSPDGGGLKTQYF. The DNA for the CDR3 is TGCGCCAGCAGCCCGGACGGGGGGGGGCTAAAGACCCAGTACTTC.

This chain links TRBV5-6 with TRBJ1-2; D is unclear. This CDR3 has 13 amino acids. V lost 2 bases and J lost 8, with 13 bases in between. In germline, CDR1 is SGHDT, CDR2 YYEEEE. This chain's CDR3 is CASSFSSRGGYTF. CDR3 bases: TGTGCCAGCAGCTTTTCTTCGAGAGGGGGCTACACCTTC.

The chain joins TRBV4-3 to TRBJ1-4; D unresolved. V shed 1 base and J shed 7 bases, with 10 bases lying between them. Germline loops: CDR1 LGHNA, CDR2 YSLEER. The CDR3 loop spans 14 amino acids. The CDR3 protein is CASSQVHGREKLFF. In DNA form, the CDR3 reads TGCGCCAGCAGCCAAGTTCATGGGCGTGAAAAACTGTTTTTT.

The chain couples TRBV6-4 to TRBJ1-3; D gene uncertain. Looked up from germline, CDR1 is MRHNA and CDR2 is SNTAGT. This CDR3 has 12 amino acids. Trimming removed 6 bases at V and 9 bases at J, with 12 bases between. The CDR3 reads CASRSPSGTIYF. DNA for the CDR3: TGTGCCAGCAGGTCTCCGAGTGGCACCATATATTTT.

The chain carries TRBV6-6 and TRBJ2-3; D possibly corresponds to TRBD2 (5 bases). The germline CDR1 and CDR2 sequences are MNHNY and SVGAGI (reference sequence). Between the trimmed V and J ends, which lost 0 bases and 2 bases, there was a span of 12 bases. The CDR3 runs to 16 residues. The CDR3 bases are TGTGCCAGCAGTTACTCCACGAGCGGAGCCACAGATACGCAGTATTTT. Protein sequence: CASSYSTSGATDTQYF.

Turning to this clone: The same CDR3 arises from other DNA sequences in this sample as well. The rearrangement joins TRBV7-2 to TRBJ2-3; 10 bases fit TRBD2. J lost 3 bases, V lost 5 bases, and 8 bases had no gene match. The CDR3 is made up of 16 amino acids. The germline V gene encodes CDR1 SGHTA and CDR2 FQGNSA. The DNA for the CDR3 is TGTGCCAGCAGCCTTGCTAGCGGGAGAAAAACAGATACGCAGTATTTT. Encoded protein: CASSLASGRKTDTQYF.

This rearrangement joins TRBV6-5 to TRBJ2-5, with D possibly being TRBD2 (6 bases). CDR3 length: 14 residues. Germline CDR1 and CDR2: MNHEY and SVGAGI. The germline V and J ends were trimmed by 6 bases and 4 bases, with 15 bases remaining between them. The CDR3 sequence: CASSTFRRGETQYF. In DNA form, the CDR3 reads TGTGCCAGCAGCACCTTTCGGAGGGGAGAGACCCAGTACTTC.

The rearrangement joins TRBV11-2 to TRBJ2-3, with a possible D match to TRBD2 (7 bases). Germline lookup yields CDR1 SGHAT and CDR2 FQNNGV. The V end was cut by 6 bases, the J end by 3 bases, with 22 bases between. CDR3 length: 17 amino acids. As DNA, the CDR3 is TGTGCCAGCAGTCCGTATGGGGGGGCCGTGAGTACAGATACGCAGTATTTT. It translates to CASSPYGGAVSTDTQYF.

V is TRBV2 and J is TRBJ1-1; the match to TRBD1 covers 9 bases. CDR1 and CDR2 (germline): SNHLY, FYNNEI. The CDR3 extends over 14 amino acids. J gave up 1 base and V 6 bases, and 3 bases lay outside the gene matches. The CDR3 sequence is CASSGGQGNTEAFF. The CDR3 nucleotides read TGTGCCAGCAGCGGGGGACAGGGGAACACTGAAGCTTTCTTT.